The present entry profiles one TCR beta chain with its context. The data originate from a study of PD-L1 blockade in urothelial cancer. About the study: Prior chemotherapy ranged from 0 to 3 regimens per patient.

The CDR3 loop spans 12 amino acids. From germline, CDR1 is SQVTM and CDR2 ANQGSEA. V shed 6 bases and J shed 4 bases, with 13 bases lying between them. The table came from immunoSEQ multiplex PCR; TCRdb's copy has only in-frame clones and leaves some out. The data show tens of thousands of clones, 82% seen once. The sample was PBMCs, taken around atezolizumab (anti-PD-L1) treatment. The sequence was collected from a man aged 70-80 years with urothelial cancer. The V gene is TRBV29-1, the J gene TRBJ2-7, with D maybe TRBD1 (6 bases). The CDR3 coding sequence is TGCAGCGTATCGGGACAAGGTTACGAGCAGTACTTC. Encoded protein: CSVSGQGYEQYF.